The clone carrying this TCR beta chain has just a few counts. Its antigen remains unidentified. The table came from immunoSEQ multiplex PCR; TCRdb's copy has only in-frame clones and leaves some out. In the table there are around 100,000 clones, 93% of which are singletons. The sample is drawn from a study of graft-versus-host responses after intestinal transplantation. In the study overall: Multivisceral, liver-intestinal, or isolated intestinal grafts were transplanted into recipients. General observations from the study: GvH clones occurred in recipient marrow; some first appeared in ileum or blood. Peak circulating GvH clone levels tracked with early post-transplant HvG declines. Where graft-donor T cell macrochimerism was present, patients had high graft-versus-host to host-versus-graft clonal ratios in allografts.

V was shortened by 1 base and J by 6 bases, with 13 bases between the two germline ends. Germline CDR1 is MGHRA and CDR2 is YSYEKL. The CDR3 loop spans 14 amino acids. This material consisted of unstimulated CD8+ T cells sorted from spleen or lymph node cells, taken before transplant. This chain joins TRBV4-1 and TRBJ2-7, with D possibly matching TRBD2 (7 bases). This sequence originates from a human donor who was the organ donor for an intestinal transplant. The CDR3 region is CASSQGGGRAEQYF. Written as DNA, the CDR3 is TGCGCCAGCAGCCAAGGGGGGGGGCGGGCCGAGCAGTACTTC.